Given below is one T cell receptor (beta chain) in context. The method was immunoSEQ multiplex PCR; TCRdb's version includes in-frame clones alone and lacks a portion of them. Counted here are 49,000 or so clones, 85% to 95% occurring once; the ten biggest clones make up 5.5%. The record originates from a study of T cell changes during pregnancy in multiple sclerosis. The CDR3 spans 14 residues. Germline V gives CDR1 ENHRY, CDR2 SYGVKD. With 10 bases removed from V and 5 bases from J, the gap between germline ends came to 20 bases. The clonotype was recovered from a female donor with multiple sclerosis, enrolled in a pregnancy study. Sequencing used CD8+ T cells from peripheral blood mononuclear cells, obtained before pregnancy. V gene TRBV10-3 combines with J gene TRBJ1-1; D possibly corresponds to TRBD1 (5 bases). CDR3 sequence reads: CATTGPPGETEAFF. The CDR3 region has the DNA TGTGCCACCACGGGGCCCCCGGGGGAAACTGAAGCTTTCTTT.